What follows are 13 T cell receptor beta chains derived from one specimen sequenced in a study of blood T cell repertoires in COVID-19. Data came from immunoSEQ multiplex PCR; TCRdb stores just in-frame clones and leaves some out. This sample yields about 150,000 clones, of which 90% are seen a single time; about 0.54% belongs to the top ten. Sequenced sample: peripheral blood. Receptor source: a middle-aged man with acute or convalescent COVID-19.

This chain uses TRBV7-9 with TRBJ2-7, with 11 bases aligning to TRBD2. The ends lost 0 bases at V and 3 bases at J; junction bases unmatched: 4. Per germline, CDR1 SEHNR and CDR2 FQNEAQ (reference sequence). The CDR3 totals 16 residues. This chain's CDR3 is CASSLASGRAIYEQYF. As DNA, the CDR3 is TGTGCCAGCAGCTTAGCTAGCGGGAGGGCCATCTACGAGCAGTACTTC.

The chain carries TRBV27 and TRBJ2-1, with TRBD2 matching over 7 bases. The CDR3 is 14 amino acids. The V and J ends lost 5 bases and 6 bases, in that order; junction bases with no gene match: 7. Looked up from germline, CDR1 is MNHEY and CDR2 is SMNVEV (reference sequence). DNA of the CDR3: TGTGCCAGCAGTCACGGACTAGTTAGCAATGAGCAGTTCTTC. It specifies CASSHGLVSNEQFF.

The V gene is TRBV5-1, the J gene TRBJ1-2; D gene unclear. The V and J ends lost 4 bases and 0 bases respectively, with 10 bases between them. The CDR3 spans 14 residues. Germline lookup yields CDR1 SGHRS and CDR2 YFSETQ. The chain's CDR3 is CASSQNRANYGYTF. The DNA for the CDR3 is TGCGCCAGCAGCCAAAACAGAGCTAACTATGGCTACACCTTC.

The gene calls are TRBV18 and TRBJ2-7, with 9 bases identical to TRBD2. The V and J ends lost 2 bases and 2 bases, in that order; junction bases with no gene match: 10. The germline gives CDR1 KGHSH, CDR2 LQKENI. There are 17 residues in the CDR3. CDR3 in DNA: TGTGCCAGCTCACCAAGGGAGCGGGAGGATAACACCTACGAGCAGTACTTC. Translated, it gives CASSPREREDNTYEQYF.

The chain employs TRBV4-3 and TRBJ2-2, with a tentative D call TRBD1 (5 bases). V was pared by 0 bases and J by 4 bases, with 12 bases between. CDR1 is LGHNA, CDR2 YSLEER, per germline. The CDR3 extends over 16 amino acids. The CDR3 loop reads CASSQESRGGTGELFF. The DNA for the CDR3 is TGCGCCAGCAGCCAAGAAAGTAGGGGTGGCACCGGGGAGCTGTTTTTT.

The chain couples TRBV28 to TRBJ1-1; no definite D call. V lost 3 bases to trimming and J lost 1 base, with 9 bases between them. The CDR3 contains 14 residues. The germline CDR1 and CDR2 sequences are MDHEN and SYDVKM. This chain's CDR3 is CASSLQQTNTEAFF. The DNA of the CDR3 is TGTGCCAGCAGTTTGCAACAAACGAACACTGAAGCTTTCTTT.

V usage is TRBV5-7 and J usage is TRBJ2-1; weak D call: TRBD1 (6 bases). TRBV5-7 is given ORF status, its function remaining uncertain. There are 17 residues in the CDR3. V lost 4 bases and J lost 6, with 23 bases in between. CDR3 region: CASSEHRDTLTRNEQFF. For the CDR3, the DNA is TGTGCCAGCAGCGAGCACCGGGACACACTTACCCGCAATGAGCAGTTCTTC.

This sequence joins TRBV19 and TRBJ2-7; a weak D match, TRBD1 (6 bases). The V end lost 4 bases, the J end lost 2 bases, and 15 bases lay between the germline ends. This CDR3 is built from 15 residues. CDR1 is LNHDA and CDR2 is SQIVND in the germline V gene (reference sequence). The CDR3 bases are TGTGCCAGTAGTACCCGACAGGCCGGAACCTACGAGCAGTACTTC. It codes for CASSTRQAGTYEQYF.

The chain recombines TRBV4-2 with TRBJ2-1, with D tentatively TRBD1 (6 bases). The CDR3 runs to 15 residues. The germline V gene encodes CDR1 LGHNA and CDR2 YNFKEQ. V gave up 0 bases and J gave up 12 bases, with 18 bases separating them. The CDR3 DNA reads TGTGCCAGCAGCCAAGATTTGGGGACATTTCTAGGGCAGTTCTTC. It translates to CASSQDLGTFLGQFF.

The chain links TRBV7-3 to TRBJ2-1; 12 bases map to TRBD1. V lost 6 bases to trimming and J lost 8 bases; unmatched junction nucleotides: 8. CDR1 SGHTA and CDR2 FQGTGA come from the germline V gene. This CDR3 spans 15 amino acids. In nucleotides, the CDR3 is TGTGCCAGCAGACAAACGGGACAGGGGGCGGATGAGCAGTTCTTC. This encodes CASRQTGQGADEQFF.

The chain recombines TRBV7-3 with TRBJ2-2, with 9 nucleotides matching TRBD1. The CDR3 is 15 amino acids. The germline V gene encodes CDR1 SGHTA and CDR2 FQGTGA. Germline trimming cut 5 bases from V and 5 bases from J; bases unmatched to any gene: 6. Written as DNA, the CDR3 is TGTGCCAGCAGCAGAACAGGACAGGGGACCGGGGAGCTGTTTTTT. Its translation: CASSRTGQGTGELFF.

The rearrangement links TRBV4-3 to TRBJ1-1, with 11 bases identical to TRBD1. The CDR3 length is 16 residues. Germline V gene sequence: CDR1 LGHNA, CDR2 YSLEER. V shed 0 bases, J shed 7 bases, and the junction held 7 bases outside the gene matches. The CDR3 coding sequence is TGCGCCAGCAGCCAAGATTGGGACAGGGGGTTTGATGAAGCTTTCTTT. Protein: CASSQDWDRGFDEAFF.

The chain links TRBV18 to TRBJ1-5, with D perhaps matching TRBD1 (6 bases). Per germline, CDR1 KGHSH and CDR2 LQKENI. This CDR3 has 16 amino acids. The V end lost 2 bases, the J end lost 4 bases, and 15 bases lay between the germline ends. CDR3 in DNA: TGTGCCAGCTCACCATTCCCAGGGGTGGTAAATCAGCCCCAGCATTTT. Translating it yields CASSPFPGVVNQPQHF.